These 3 T cell receptor beta chains were sequenced from one sample in a study of T cells after yellow fever vaccination. In TCRdb, the 5' RACE reads were re-called with MiXCR into one record per CDR3 protein. The sample has 50,000 or so distinct CDR3 sequences, approximately 6.6% seen once. The sequencing used CD8+ T cells not binding an NS4B(214-222) dextramer, sorted from PBMCs, collected roughly 46 days after the first yellow fever vaccination. The receptors here all came from a man between 18 and 35 years old who received the YFV17D yellow fever vaccine.

This clonotype has only a few counts. The chain is built from TRBV24-1 and TRBJ2-2; D unclear. The CDR3 contains 14 residues. CDR1 is KGHDR, CDR2 SFDVKD, per germline. The V gene lost 7 bases and the J gene lost 3 bases, with 11 bases spanning the gap. The CDR3 region is CATRESAYTGELFF. The CDR3 bases are TGTGCCACCAGGGAGTCAGCGTACACCGGGGAGCTGTTTTTT.

This clonotype appeared a few times. This rearrangement joins TRBV7-9 to TRBJ1-6, with D perhaps TRBD1 (5 bases). The CDR3 is made up of 15 amino acids. Per the germline V gene, CDR1 is SEHNR and CDR2 is FQNEAQ (reference sequence). Trimming cost V 6 bases and J 6 bases, with 15 bases left between them. CDR3 sequence: CASSPTGTVNSPLHF. The CDR3 region has the DNA TGTGCCAGCAGTCCTACCGGGACGGTTAATTCACCCCTCCACTTT.

This clonotype showed up just a few times. The gene calls are TRBV11-2 and TRBJ1-6; no firm D call. The CDR3 extends over 16 amino acids. The V end was cut by 2 bases, the J end by 0 bases, with 8 bases between. Germline CDR1 SGHAT, CDR2 FQNNGV. The CDR3 here is CASSLSRSSYNSPLHF. In nucleotides, the CDR3 is TGTGCCAGCAGCTTAAGTAGGAGCTCCTATAATTCACCCCTCCACTTT.